This T cell receptor (beta chain) was observed in a study of blood T cell repertoires in COVID-19. The data were produced by immunoSEQ multiplex PCR, yet TCRdb's version contains in-frame clones alone and is incomplete. The data contain 200,000 or so clones, roughly 79% of them singletons. V lost 4 bases and J lost 11; bases outside the gene matches: 7. Germline values: CDR1 SGHRS, CDR2 YFSETQ. CDR3 length equals 13 residues. The source of this sequence is a woman older than 75 with COVID-19, enrolled during active disease. V and J are TRBV5-1 and TRBJ2-1; 9 bases match TRBD1. Material: peripheral blood. This chain's CDR3 is CASSPGTGGQQFF. CDR3 bases: TGCGCCAGCAGCCCGGGAACAGGGGGCCAGCAGTTCTTC.